The source of this T cell receptor beta chain is a study of siplizumab effects on memory and regulatory T cells. Per individual sample, about 97,000 TCR templates were assayed. Assay used: immunoSEQ multiplex PCR; TCRdb lists only in-frame clones, some missing. The repertoire holds 50,000 or so clones, with approximately 95% as singletons. Study findings and constraints: Roughly 80-97% of proliferating CD4+ or CD8+ clones lacked an assignable naive or memory phenotype. Among sequences traceable to unstimulated CD4+ memory cells, alloreactive ones were significantly reduced by siplizumab. Apparently more diverse than memory cells, naive T cells also seemed major alloresponse contributors.

Per the germline V gene, CDR1 is MNHEY and CDR2 is SMNVEV (reference sequence). This CDR3 has 12 amino acids. Trimming cost V 6 bases and J 5 bases, with 10 bases left between them. A note on this clone: As yet, its antigen is unknown.

The receptor was isolated from a human donor in good health. The chain couples TRBV27 to TRBJ1-1, with D perhaps matching TRBD1 (6 bases). The sequencing input was CD8+ T cells sorted from blood. The CDR3 DNA reads as TGTGCCAGCAGCCCTCAGGGGACTGAAGCTTTCTTT. It translates to CASSPQGTEAFF.